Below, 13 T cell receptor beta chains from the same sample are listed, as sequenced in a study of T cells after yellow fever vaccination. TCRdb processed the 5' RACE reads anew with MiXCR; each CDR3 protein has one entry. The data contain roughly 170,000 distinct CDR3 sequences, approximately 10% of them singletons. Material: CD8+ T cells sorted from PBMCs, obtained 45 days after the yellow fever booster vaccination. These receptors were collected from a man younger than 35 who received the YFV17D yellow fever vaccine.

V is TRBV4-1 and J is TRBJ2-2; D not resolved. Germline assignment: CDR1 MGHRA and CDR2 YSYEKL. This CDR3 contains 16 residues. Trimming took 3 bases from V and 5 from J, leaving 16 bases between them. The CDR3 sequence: CASSHASDEKTGELFF. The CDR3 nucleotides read TGCGCCAGCAGCCACGCCTCGGACGAAAAGACCGGGGAGCTGTTTTTT.

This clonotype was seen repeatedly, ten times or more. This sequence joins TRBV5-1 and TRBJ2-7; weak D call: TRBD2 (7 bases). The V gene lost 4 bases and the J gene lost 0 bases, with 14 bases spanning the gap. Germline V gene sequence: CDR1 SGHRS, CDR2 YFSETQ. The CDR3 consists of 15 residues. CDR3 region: CASSPAGAGSYEQYF. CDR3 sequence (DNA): TGCGCCAGCAGCCCTGCGGGGGCGGGCTCCTACGAGCAGTACTTC.

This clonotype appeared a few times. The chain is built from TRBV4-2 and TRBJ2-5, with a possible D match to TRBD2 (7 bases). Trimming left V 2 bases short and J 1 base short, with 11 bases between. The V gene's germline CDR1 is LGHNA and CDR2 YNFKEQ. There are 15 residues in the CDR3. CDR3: CASSQWGGAQETQYF. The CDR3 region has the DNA TGTGCCAGCAGCCAATGGGGGGGGGCCCAAGAGACCCAGTACTTC.

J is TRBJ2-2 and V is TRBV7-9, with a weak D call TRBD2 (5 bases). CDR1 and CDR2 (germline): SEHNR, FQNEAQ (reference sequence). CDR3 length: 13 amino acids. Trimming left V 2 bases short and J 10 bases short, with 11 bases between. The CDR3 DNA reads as TGTGCCAGCAGCTTATCCCTAGCCGAGGAGCTGTTTTTT. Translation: CASSLSLAEELFF.

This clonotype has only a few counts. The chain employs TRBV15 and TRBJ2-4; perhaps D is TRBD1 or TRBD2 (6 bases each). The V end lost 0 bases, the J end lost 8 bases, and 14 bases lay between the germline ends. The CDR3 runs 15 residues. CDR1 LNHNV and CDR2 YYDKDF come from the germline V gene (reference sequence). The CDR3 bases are TGTGCCACCAGCAGAGATCGTCTAAGGGGGGACATTCAGTACTTC. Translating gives CATSRDRLRGDIQYF.

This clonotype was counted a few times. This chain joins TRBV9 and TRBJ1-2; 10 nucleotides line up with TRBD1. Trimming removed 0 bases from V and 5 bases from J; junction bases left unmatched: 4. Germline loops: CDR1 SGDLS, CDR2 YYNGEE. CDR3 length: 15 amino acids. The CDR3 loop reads CASSVGQGALYGYTF. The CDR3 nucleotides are TGTGCCAGCAGCGTAGGACAGGGGGCTTTGTATGGCTACACCTTC.

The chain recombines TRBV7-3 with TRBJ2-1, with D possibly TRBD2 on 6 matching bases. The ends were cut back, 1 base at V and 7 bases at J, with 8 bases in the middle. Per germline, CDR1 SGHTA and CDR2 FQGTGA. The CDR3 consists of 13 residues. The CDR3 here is CASSLMAGNEQFF. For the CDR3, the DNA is TGTGCCAGCAGCTTAATGGCGGGGAATGAGCAGTTCTTC.

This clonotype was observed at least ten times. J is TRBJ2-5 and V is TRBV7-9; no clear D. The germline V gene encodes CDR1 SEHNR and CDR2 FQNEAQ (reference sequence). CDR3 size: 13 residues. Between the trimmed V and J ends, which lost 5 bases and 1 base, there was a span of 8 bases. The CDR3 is CASSLSSQETQYF. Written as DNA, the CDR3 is TGTGCCAGCAGCCTCTCGAGCCAAGAGACCCAGTACTTC.

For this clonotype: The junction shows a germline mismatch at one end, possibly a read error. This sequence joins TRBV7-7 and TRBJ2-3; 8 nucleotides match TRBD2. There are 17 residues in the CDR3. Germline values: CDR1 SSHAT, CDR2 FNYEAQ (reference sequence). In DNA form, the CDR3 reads TGTGCTAGCAGCCCGGGACCACGGGGGGGAGCAACAGATACGCAGTATTTT. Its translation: CASSPGPRGGATDTQYF. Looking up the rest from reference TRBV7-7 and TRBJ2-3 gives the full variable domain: GAGVSQSPRYKVTKRGQDVTLRCDPISSHATLYWYQQALGQGPEFLTYFNYEAQPDKSGLPSDRFSAERPEGSISTLTIQRTEQRDSAMYRCASSPGPRGGATDTQYFGPGTRLTVL.

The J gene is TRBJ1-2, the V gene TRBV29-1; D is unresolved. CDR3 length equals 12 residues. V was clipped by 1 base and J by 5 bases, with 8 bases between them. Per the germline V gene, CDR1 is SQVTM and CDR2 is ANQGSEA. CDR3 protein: CSVEGATYGYTF. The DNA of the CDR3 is TGCAGCGTTGAAGGGGCAACGTATGGCTACACCTTC.

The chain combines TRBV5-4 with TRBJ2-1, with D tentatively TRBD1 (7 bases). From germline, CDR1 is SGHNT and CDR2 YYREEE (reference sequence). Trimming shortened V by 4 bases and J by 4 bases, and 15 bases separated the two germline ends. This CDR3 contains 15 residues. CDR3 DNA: TGTGCCAGCAGCGGCGGGACAGCGGTATACAATGAGCAGTTCTTC. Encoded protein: CASSGGTAVYNEQFF. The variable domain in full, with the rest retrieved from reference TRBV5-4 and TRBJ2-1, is ETGVTQSPTHLIKTRGQQVTLRCSSQSGHNTVSWYQQALGQGPQFIFQYYREEENGRGNFPPRFSGLQFPNYSSELNVNALELDDSALYLCASSGGTAVYNEQFFGPGTRLTVL.

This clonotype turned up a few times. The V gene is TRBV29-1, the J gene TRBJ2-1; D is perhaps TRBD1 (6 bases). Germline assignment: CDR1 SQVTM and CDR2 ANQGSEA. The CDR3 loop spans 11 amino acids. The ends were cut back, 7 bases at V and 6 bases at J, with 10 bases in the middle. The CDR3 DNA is TGCAGCGCCTGGACAGCCAATGAGCAGTTCTTC. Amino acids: CSAWTANEQFF.

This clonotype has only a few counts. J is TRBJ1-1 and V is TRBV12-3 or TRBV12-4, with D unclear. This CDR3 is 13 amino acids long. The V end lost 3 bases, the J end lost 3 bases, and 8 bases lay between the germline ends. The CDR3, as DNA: TGTGCCAGCAGTTTTGGCAGCTACACTGAAGCTTTCTTT. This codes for CASSFGSYTEAFF.